This T cell receptor (beta chain) derives from a study of blood T cells in healthy people across ages. A sample-barcoded 5' primer and a J-beta primer mix were used in a second PCR of about 6 to 12 cycles. TCRdb re-analysed the 5' RACE reads in MiXCR, keeping a single row per CDR3 protein. The sample contains about 840,000 distinct CDR3 sequences, about 28% of which appear only once. The V gene's germline CDR1 is SGDLS and CDR2 YYNGEE. The CDR3 covers 15 residues. This clonotype came up once. One junction end does not reproduce the germline sequence, and a read error may be involved. These sequences were also reported in another study, on T cells of mothers and their children. That paper states: Mothers and children who were related shared slightly more overlap than unrelated pairs, but not significantly more.

Sequenced material: blood. The source is a woman between 40 and 55 years old in good health. The rearrangement uses TRBV9 and TRBJ1-1; 8 nucleotides agree with TRBD1. DNA for the CDR3: TGTGCCAACAGCTCTCCCCAGGGGGCGAACACTGAAGCTTTCTTT. Translation: CANSSPQGANTEAFF. The entire variable domain, with the rest obtained from reference TRBV9 and TRBJ1-1, is as follows: DSGVTQTPKHLITATGQRVTLRCSPRSGDLSVYWYQQSLDQGLQFLIQYYNGEERAKGNILERFSAQQFPDLHSELNLSSLELGDSALYFCANSSPQGANTEAFFGQGTRLTVV.